Detailed here is one T cell receptor beta chain. Its antigen is as yet unknown. This sample is part of a study of T cell responses to AZD1222 COVID-19 vaccine. Study results and caveats: With dominance at 160-218 and 743-854, vaccine-associated CD4 TCRs spanned spike. Most donors were white British and more were female, and clonal diversity was possibly underestimated.

Clones were read by immunoSEQ multiplex PCR, and TCRdb kept only the in-frame ones, dropping some. The sample holds 95,000 to 150,000 clones; roughly 91% are singletons and the top ten take around 5%. This CDR3 has 15 residues. V shed 3 bases and J shed 0 bases, with 10 bases lying between them. The V gene's germline CDR1 is KGHSH and CDR2 LQKENI. Second-dose intervals near 4 or 12 weeks were combined. The source material was peripheral blood, sampled 28 days after the second AZD1222 dose. The receptor was derived from an adult who received the AZD1222 COVID-19 vaccine. The chain employs TRBV18 and TRBJ2-3; no definite D call. Here the CDR3 DNA reads TGTGCCAGCTCACCTACACAGCTTAGCACAGATACGCAGTATTTT. It codes for CASSPTQLSTDTQYF. Combining the CDR3 with reference TRBV18 and TRBJ2-3 gives the whole variable domain NAGVMQNPRHLVRRRGQEARLRCSPMKGHSHVYWYRQLPEEGLKFMVYLQKENIIDESGMPKERFSAEFPKEGPSILRIQQVVRGDSAAYFCASSPTQLSTDTQYFGPGTRLTVL.